These 6 T cell receptor beta chains originate from one sample sequenced in a study of regulatory T cells in long-lasting Graves disease. Construction of TCR beta libraries relied on iRepertoire HTBI primers and on Arm-PCR targeting CDR3 regions. TCRdb analysed the multiplex PCR reads with MiXCR anew, one entry per CDR3 protein. The table lists 300,000 to 500,000 distinct CDR3 sequences, under 25% of them singletons, with under 25% in the top ten. Regarding time point: persistent/refractory GD, antithyroid drugs over 5 years with positive TRAb. Researchers made the TCR library from RNA that was extracted from PBMCs. The material sequenced was peripheral blood mononuclear cells (PBMCs), taken when the disease was refractory, from a patient treated with antithyroid drugs. The receptor source for this set is a female donor with Graves disease.

V gene TRBV5-1 combines with J gene TRBJ1-2; tentatively, D is TRBD1 (6 bases). Trimming took 4 bases from V and 4 from J, leaving 14 bases between them. Germline CDR1 SGHRS, CDR2 YFSETQ. The CDR3 is 14 amino acids. CDR3 coding DNA: TGCGCCAGCAGCCAAAGACCGGACAGCTATGGCTACACCTTC. Translation gives CASSQRPDSYGYTF.

The chain has TRBV20-1 and TRBJ2-7; 7 bases agree with TRBD2. The CDR3 has 14 amino acids. The ends lost 3 bases at V and 1 base at J; junction bases unmatched: 6. In germline, CDR1 is DFQATT, CDR2 SNEGSKA (reference sequence). The chain's CDR3 is CSASGGSKSYEQYF. As DNA, the CDR3 is TGCAGTGCTAGTGGCGGGAGTAAGTCCTACGAGCAGTACTTC.

In this sample, this clonotype turned up a few times. This rearrangement joins TRBV2 to TRBJ2-6; either TRBD1 or TRBD2 may supply D (5 bases each). Trimming stripped 8 bases from V and 1 base from J, with 18 bases between. The CDR3 loop spans 17 amino acids. CDR1 is SNHLY and CDR2 is FYNNEI in the germline V gene. CDR3 in amino acids: CASDGAGSSSGANVLTF. CDR3 DNA: TGTGCCAGCGACGGGGCAGGGTCGAGTTCTGGGGCCAACGTCCTGACTTTC.

This clonotype has a count of ten or more. V is TRBV7-2 and J is TRBJ1-2; 7 bases line up with TRBD1. Germline V gene sequence: CDR1 SGHTA, CDR2 FQGNSA. The CDR3 extends over 14 amino acids. V lost 5 bases and J lost 8; bases outside the gene matches: 11. CDR3 residues: CASSPRQGLGGYTF. The DNA for the CDR3 is TGTGCCAGCAGCCCCAGACAGGGCTTAGGAGGCTACACCTTC.

This clonotype was detected only a few times. This chain uses TRBV6-1 with TRBJ1-2; D is undetermined. The CDR3 is made up of 17 amino acids. Trimming shortened V by 6 bases and J by 7 bases, and 27 bases separated the two germline ends. Per the germline V gene, CDR1 is MNHNS and CDR2 is SASEGT. Written as DNA, the CDR3 is TGTGCCAGCAGCCCCACAGATCGAGGGAAATTTAAGTTTGGCTACACCTTC. Protein product: CASSPTDRGKFKFGYTF.

This clonotype was seen repeatedly, ten times or more. The V gene is TRBV10-2, the J gene TRBJ1-6; 7 bases fit TRBD1. V was pared by 5 bases and J by 8 bases, with 3 bases of the junction left unmatched. Germline loops: CDR1 WSHSY, CDR2 SAAADI. This CDR3 contains 13 residues. The CDR3 loop reads CASSTGDYSPLHF. The CDR3 bases are TGCGCCAGCAGTACAGGGGATTATTCACCCCTCCACTTT.